This T cell receptor beta chain was identified in a study of radiation and T cells in renal cell carcinoma. Some clones are missing from TCRdb's copy, which holds only in-frame ones; the method was immunoSEQ multiplex PCR. The sample includes approximately 120,000 clones, roughly 80% seen only once; the top ten take about 2.9%. Time point in this sample: baseline pretreatment blood. Treatment meaning: 15 Gy SBRT to primary tumor, nephrectomy 4 weeks later. Germline CDR1 reads MGHRA; CDR2 reads YSYEKL. The length of the CDR3 is 16 residues. V lost 5 bases, J lost 3 bases, and 11 bases stayed unmatched.

This TCR came from a woman in her sixties or seventies with renal cell carcinoma. V is TRBV4-1 and J is TRBJ2-7; TRBD1 matches at 9 bases. Sequenced here: blood, sampled from a patient whose treatment included radiotherapy and nephrectomy. The CDR3 DNA sequence: TGCGCCAGCAGCGCCCAGCCGGGACAGGGTCACTACGAGCAGTACTTC. Translating it yields CASSAQPGQGHYEQYF.